The table lists the clone carrying this T cell receptor (beta chain) with a count of one. With 5 bases removed from V and 3 bases from J, the gap between germline ends came to 14 bases. Germline V gene lookup returns CDR1 PRHDT and CDR2 FYEKMQ (reference sequence). The CDR3 totals 14 residues. The data belong to a study of cytomegalovirus exposure and HLA in healthy donors. Study at large: Across 300 to 400 genotyped donors, about 86% landed in the Caucasian-associated ancestry cluster.

PCR was performed using 60 Vbeta and 13 Jbeta primers. Using immunoSEQ multiplex PCR, the repertoire was profiled, and TCRdb retains in-frame clones only, with some absent. The data show 200,000 or so clones, 75% to 85% seen once. This clonotype was sampled from a woman between 18 and 29 years old in good health and CMV-seronegative. The sequencing input was PBMCs. The rearrangement links TRBV13 to TRBJ2-7, with D possibly matching TRBD1 (5 bases). CDR3 DNA: TGTGCCAGCAGCACTCGACAGCGCTTCTACGAGCAGTACTTC. This gives the protein CASSTRQRFYEQYF.